This TCR beta chain was sequenced for a study of shared clonotypes between healthy human individuals (dated by TCRdb to the early 2020s). For context, the study as a whole: The cohort comprised two women and a few men aged 18 to 49 years. Each donor's leukapheresis produced roughly between roughly 0.85 and 9 billion PBMCs. For each donor, three plates each were used for CD4 naive and CD4 memory, two plates were used for CD8 naive, and one plate was used for CD8 memory. Libraries were prepared and TCR repertoires were sequenced by different laboratories using diverse techniques, in order to increase sequencing depth and limit assay-specific biases. To estimate repertoire size and how much clonotypes are shared between individuals, the study performed deep sequencing of blood TCR repertoires from about 5 healthy adults. Broad study findings and their caveats: Across a handful of donors, around 5.4% of naive CD4, roughly 3.4% of naive CD8, roughly 2.3% of memory CD4, and over 0.35% of memory CD8 clonotypes were shared. Naive subsets generally had larger estimated clonotype richness than memory subsets. The genetic and exposure-history diversity represented was limited by the small number of donors. Higher generation probabilities were observed for clonotypes shared by all four sorted-subset donors than for non-shared clonotypes. Even with the large sequencing depth, rarefaction of the sorted-subset datasets indicated that sequencing was incomplete. Pairwise subsampling indicated that sequencing depth was expected to affect the degree of clonotype sharing among donors. Sampling was restricted to blood, and TCR repertoires in tissue are likely to differ from TCR repertoires in blood.

Notes on this clone: What this receptor recognizes is not known. There are no base qualities to consult, and no much larger clone falls within one base. This specimen includes other DNA sequences encoding the same CDR3.

TCR CDR3 regions were amplified from genomic DNA by multiplex PCR using the deep immunoSEQ assay. Extracted genomic DNA from each cell subset was distributed evenly across all wells of several immunoSEQ 96-well plates, and each plate was treated as a replicate. For sorted subsets, 200 to 250 ng of genomic DNA, equivalent to 25,000 to 35,000 T cell genomes, went into each replicate PCR. The purified libraries were quantified using a Qubit 3.0 fluorometer, sized with a Bioanalyzer 2100, and then quantified again using the KAPA Library Quantification kit. Every immunoSEQ 96-well plate was sequenced on a dedicated single-read 150-cycle Illumina NextSeq 550 flow cell. The authors processed their data as follows. Because only junctional sequences without quality scores were contained in the immunoSEQ output, filtering matching that applied to full-length reads could not be performed. Sequences were annotated with PyIR, a Python wrapper for IgBLAST v1.9, using IMGT germline references to assign V/J genes and CDR3. Reads were filtered out if the reads had weak V/J assignments (E-value above 1e-6), no CDR3, stop codons, out-of-frame junctions, or ambiguous translated residues. V3J clonotypes were defined as sequences sharing an identical inferred V gene, J gene, and CDR3 amino acid sequence. Percentage overlap between repertoires was computed as shared unique clonotypes divided by the size of the smaller repertoire. RTK rarefaction, the Chao1 estimator, and Recon v2.1 estimates of unobserved clonotypes were used to assess repertoire richness. For all TCRbeta clonotypes obtained by the gDNA method from four donors, generation probabilities were computed with OLGA. Imported from immuneACCESS, the table was reduced by TCRdb to in-frame sequences with V and J called. These copies leave out some clones; in studies compared against another copy, an unresolved V gene accounts for under half, and the cause of the remainder is not known. D and trimming come from the DNA, and the V and J calls and clone size come from that table. This sample holds about 610,000 clones; about 96% were observed only once. The top ten clonotypes cover more than 0.085% of the sample.

The germline V end is reduced by 4 bases and the J end by 2 bases; junction bases left unmatched: 2. The CDR3 runs 15 amino acids, cysteine and phenylalanine included. The only DNA kept is the CDR3, 45 bases in frame from the first base. CDR1 and CDR2 are drawn from the germline V gene (reference sequence): LNHDA, SQIVND. For the CD8 naive samples, CD45RO-negative cells were positively selected for CCR7, yielding a CD45RA+CCR7+ population from which TemRA cells were excluded. The donors were healthy, HIV-negative adults who had no recently reported acute infections or vaccinations. Only Caucasian adults living in Nashville, Tennessee, USA were represented among the donors. Blood was obtained by leukapheresis, after which PBMCs were separated by Ficoll-Histopaque density gradient centrifugation and cryopreserved in liquid nitrogen vapor phase. Analytical flow cytometry was used to check the purity and quantity of every magnetically sorted T cell population. Genomic DNA was isolated from each sorted fraction and quantified by UV absorbance on a Nanodrop 2000c.

Recombination joined TRBV19 with TRBJ2-7; 13 bases in the junction line up with TRBD2. The source material was naive CD8+ T cells sorted from blood. Explained via the paper, the cell subset or site label denotes: CD45RA+CCR7+. The receptor was isolated from a woman aged 25-40 years in good health. The CDR3 region reads CASSTGLAGTYEQYF. Here is the DNA: TGTGCCAGTAGTACGGGACTAGCGGGGACCTACGAGCAGTACTTC.